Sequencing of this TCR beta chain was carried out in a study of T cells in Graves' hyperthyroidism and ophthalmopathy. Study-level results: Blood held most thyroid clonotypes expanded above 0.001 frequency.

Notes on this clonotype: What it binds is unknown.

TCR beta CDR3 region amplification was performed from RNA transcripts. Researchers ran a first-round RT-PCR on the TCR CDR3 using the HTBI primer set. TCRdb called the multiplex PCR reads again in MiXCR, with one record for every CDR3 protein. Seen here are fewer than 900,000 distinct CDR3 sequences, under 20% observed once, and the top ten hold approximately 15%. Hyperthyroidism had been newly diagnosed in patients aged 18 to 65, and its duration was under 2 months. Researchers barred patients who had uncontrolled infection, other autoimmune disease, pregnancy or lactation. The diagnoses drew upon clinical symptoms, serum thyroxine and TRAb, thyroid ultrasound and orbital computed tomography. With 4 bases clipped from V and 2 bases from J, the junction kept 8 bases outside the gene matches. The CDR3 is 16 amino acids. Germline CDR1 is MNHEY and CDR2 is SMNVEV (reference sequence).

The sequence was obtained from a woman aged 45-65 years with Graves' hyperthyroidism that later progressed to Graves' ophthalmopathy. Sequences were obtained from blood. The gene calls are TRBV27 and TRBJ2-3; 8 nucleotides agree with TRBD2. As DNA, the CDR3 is TGTGCCAGCAGTTCCCCTGCGGGGGGAACCACAGATACGCAGTATTTT. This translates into CASSSPAGGTTDTQYF.